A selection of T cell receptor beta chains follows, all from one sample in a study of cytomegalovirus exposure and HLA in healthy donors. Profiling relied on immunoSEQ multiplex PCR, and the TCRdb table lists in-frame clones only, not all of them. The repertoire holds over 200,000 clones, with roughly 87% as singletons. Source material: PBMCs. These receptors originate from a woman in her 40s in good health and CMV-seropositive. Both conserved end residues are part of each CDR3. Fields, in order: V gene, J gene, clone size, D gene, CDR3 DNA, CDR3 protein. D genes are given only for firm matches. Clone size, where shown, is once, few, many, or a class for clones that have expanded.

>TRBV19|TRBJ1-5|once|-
TGTGCCAGTAGTATAAGAGGGACATTACTTAGCAATCAGCCCCAGCATTTT
CASSIRGTLLSNQPQHF
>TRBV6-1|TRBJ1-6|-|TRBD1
TGTGCCAGCAGTGGCCGGGACAGGGGCATTACCTATAATTCACCCCTCCACTTT
CASSGRDRGITYNSPLHF
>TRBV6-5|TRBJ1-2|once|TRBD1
TGTGCCAGCAGTTACAGGGACAGGGGGCTTTATGGCTACACCTTC
CASSYRDRGLYGYTF
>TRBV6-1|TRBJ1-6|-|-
TGTGCCAGCAGACTCATGGACAATGATTCACCCCTCCACTTT
CASRLMDNDSPLHF
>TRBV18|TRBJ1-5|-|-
TGTGCCAGCTCACCATCGAGGAGTCAGCCCCAGCATTTT
CASSPSRSQPQHF
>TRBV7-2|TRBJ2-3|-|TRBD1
TGTGCCAGCAGCGGGCGGACAGGGGAAGATACGCAGTATTTT
CASSGRTGEDTQYF
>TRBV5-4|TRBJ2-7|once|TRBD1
TGTGCCAGCAGCTCCGTAACGGGACAGGGGGCCTACGAGCAGTACTTC
CASSSVTGQGAYEQYF
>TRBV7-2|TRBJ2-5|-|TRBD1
TGTGCCAGCAGCCAGGACAGGTGGGAAGAGACCCAGTACTTC
CASSQDRWEETQYF
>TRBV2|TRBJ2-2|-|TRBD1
TGTGCCAGCAGTGAATTTGGCCGGACAGGGACCGGGGAGCTGTTTTTT
CASSEFGRTGTGELFF
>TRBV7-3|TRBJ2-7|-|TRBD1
TGTGCCAGCAGCTACGGGACAGGATCTACCTACGAGCAGTACTTC
CASSYGTGSTYEQYF
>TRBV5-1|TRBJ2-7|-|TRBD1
TGCGCCAGCAGCTTGGGGGGACAGGGTTACGAGCAGTACTTC
CASSLGGQGYEQYF
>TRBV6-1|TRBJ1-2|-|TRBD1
TGTGCCAGCAGCGGACAGGGCTATGGCTACACCTTC
CASSGQGYGYTF
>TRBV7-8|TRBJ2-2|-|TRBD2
TGTGCCAGCAGCTTACCGGGACTAGCGGGAGCCGGGGAGCTGTTTTTT
CASSLPGLAGAGELFF
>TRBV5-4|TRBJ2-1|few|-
TGTGCCAGCAGCCGGACATACAATGAGCAGTTCTTC
CASSRTYNEQFF
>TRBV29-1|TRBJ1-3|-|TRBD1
TGCAGCGTGGGACAGGGCTCTGGAAACACCATATATTTT
CSVGQGSGNTIYF
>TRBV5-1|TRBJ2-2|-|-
TGCGCCAGCACGCCGGGGCTAGCGATGAGTACCGGGGAGCTGTTTTTT
CASTPGLAMSTGELFF
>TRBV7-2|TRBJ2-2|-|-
TGTGCCAGCAGCTTAGTGGCGGGATTCGCCGGGGAGCTGTTTTTT
CASSLVAGFAGELFF
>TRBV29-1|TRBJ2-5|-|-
TGCAGCGTGGGGGGTGAAGAGACCCAGTACTTC
CSVGGEETQYF
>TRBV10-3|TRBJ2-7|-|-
TGTGCCATTCGTCATCGGGACACATCCTACGAGCAGTACTTC
CAIRHRDTSYEQYF
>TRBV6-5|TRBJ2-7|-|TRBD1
TGTGCCAGCAGCTCGGACAGGGGGCTGACCTACGAGCAGTACTTC
CASSSDRGLTYEQYF
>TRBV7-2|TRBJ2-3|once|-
TGTGCCAGCAGTCTTCAAGCGGACAGCCTCAGCACAGATACGCAGTATTTT
CASSLQADSLSTDTQYF
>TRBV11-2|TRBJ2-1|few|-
TGTGCCAGCAGCTTAGTAGAGTCTCGGCAGTTCTTC
CASSLVESRQFF
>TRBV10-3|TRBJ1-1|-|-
TGTGCCATCAGTGAGTCTAATAGTTTCTATGGGAACACTGAAGCTTTCTTT
CAISESNSFYGNTEAFF
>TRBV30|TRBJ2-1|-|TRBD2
TGTGCCTGGACTAGCGGGAGTATCTACAATGAGCAGTTCTTC
CAWTSGSIYNEQFF
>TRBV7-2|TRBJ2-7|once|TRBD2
TGTGCCAGCAGCTCGGCCGGGACTAGCGGGAGCTACGAGCAGTACTTC
CASSSAGTSGSYEQYF
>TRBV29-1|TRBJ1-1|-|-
TGCAGCGTTGACTGGGAGGAGTTGAACACTGAAGCTTTCTTT
CSVDWEELNTEAFF
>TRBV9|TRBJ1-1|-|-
TGTGCCAGCAGCGTAGAATCAGGGGAAGCTTTCTTT
CASSVESGEAFF
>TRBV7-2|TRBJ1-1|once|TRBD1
TGTGCCAGCCAATCCGGGACAGGGCCCTTAGGGGCTTTCTTT
CASQSGTGPLGAFF
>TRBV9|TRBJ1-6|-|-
TGTGCCAGCAGCGTAGAATCAAATTCACCCCTCCACTTT
CASSVESNSPLHF
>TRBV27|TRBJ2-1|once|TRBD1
TGTGCCATCAATGGACAGGGGGGTTTCTACAATGAGCAGTTCTTC
CAINGQGGFYNEQFF